A few counts support the clone carrying this T cell receptor beta chain. This specimen comes from a study of blood T cell repertoires in COVID-19. Across the whole study: The analysed material was cDNA or gDNA that came from T cells, B-cell-depleted T cells, or PBMCs.

CDR1 SGHTA and CDR2 FQGNSA come from the germline V gene. The CDR3 has 16 amino acids. Trimming took off 1 base at V and 3 bases at J, with 12 bases between the two ends. The repertoire was sequenced with immunoSEQ multiplex PCR; TCRdb's copy has only in-frame clones and lacks some. This sample has 140,000 to 150,000 clones, with 88% found just once. The sample consisted of peripheral blood. The TCR originated in a human donor in a cohort sampled during active COVID-19. The rearrangement joins TRBV7-2 to TRBJ2-2; TRBD2 might be the D (5 bases). The CDR3 is CASSLVGTRDTGELFF. CDR3 sequence (DNA): TGTGCCAGCAGCTTAGTAGGAACTAGGGACACCGGGGAGCTGTTTTTT.